The 26 T cell receptor beta chains below come from one sample, sequenced in a study of blood T cell repertoires in COVID-19. The repertoire was sequenced with immunoSEQ multiplex PCR; TCRdb's copy has only in-frame clones and lacks some. The sample yields roughly 150,000 clones, approximately 87% seen once. Material: PBMCs or T cells enriched from blood (not recorded which). These receptors were collected from a man aged 50 to 60 in a cohort exposed to, infected with or recovered from COVID-19 (not recorded which).

This chain connects TRBV3-1 (or the pseudogene TRBV3-2) to TRBJ1-1, with a tentative D call TRBD1 (5 bases). Germline V gives CDR1 LGHDT, CDR2 YNNKEL (reference sequence). The CDR3 totals 15 residues. V dropped 2 bases and J dropped 2 bases, with 12 bases sitting between them. CDR3 loop: CASSQSDRTNTEAFF. The CDR3 DNA is TGTGCCAGCAGCCAATCCGACAGAACCAACACTGAAGCTTTCTTT.

This clone came up a few times. The genes are TRBV6-4 and TRBJ1-5; perhaps TRBD1 as D (6 bases). The ends were cut back, 6 bases at V and 2 bases at J, with 17 bases in the middle. Germline CDR1 and CDR2: MRHNA and SNTAGT. The CDR3 consists of 16 residues. In DNA, the CDR3 is TGTGCCAGCAGGCCCGGAGGGGGGGGCGGCAATCAGCCCCAGCATTTT. This encodes CASRPGGGGGNQPQHF.

Points on this clone: Other DNA sequences of this sample code for an identical CDR3. The V gene is TRBV6-1, the J gene TRBJ2-2; D call uncertain. CDR1 and CDR2 (germline): MNHNS, SASEGT. The CDR3 is 13 amino acids. The V end lost 2 bases, the J end lost 5 bases, and 6 bases lay between the germline ends. The CDR3 region has the DNA TGTGCCAGCAGTGAATCAGGAACCGGGGAGCTGTTTTTT. It is translated as CASSESGTGELFF.

V is TRBV14 and J is TRBJ2-5; possible D gene TRBD2, 6 bases. Trimming stripped 0 bases from V and 1 base from J, with 15 bases between. CDR3 length: 17 amino acids. CDR1 is SGHDN and CDR2 is FVKESK in the germline V gene. CDR3 sequence (DNA): TGTGCCAGCAGCCAAGAAATCGGGGGAATCGGCCAAGAGACCCAGTACTTC. This translates into CASSQEIGGIGQETQYF.

The V call is TRBV5-6, the J call TRBJ1-3; TRBD1 matches 7 bases. The CDR3 is 15 residues long. J was trimmed by 4 bases and V by 8 bases; bases with no gene match: 12. The germline gives CDR1 SGHDT, CDR2 YYEEEE. The CDR3, as DNA: TGTGCCAGTCTCAGAACAGGGGCAGCCGGAAACACCATATATTTT. It codes for CASLRTGAAGNTIYF.

The CDR3 DNA reads TGTGCCAGCAGCTTAGCGGGGAGGTGGCACACAGATACGCAGTATTTT. Encoded protein: CASSLAGRWHTDTQYF. The gene calls are TRBV7-6 and TRBJ2-3; D perhaps matches TRBD2 (6 bases). Germline V lookup: CDR1 SGHVS, CDR2 FNYEAQ. The CDR3 spans 16 residues. The V gene lost 0 bases and the J gene lost 2 bases, with 12 bases spanning the gap.

V usage is TRBV11-2 and J usage is TRBJ1-2; 7 bases line up with TRBD1. V was clipped by 4 bases and J by 4 bases; unmatched bases: 6. The CDR3 consists of 14 residues. Looked up from germline, CDR1 is SGHAT and CDR2 is FQNNGV. This CDR3 reads CASSSPKGAYGYTF. CDR3 in DNA: TGTGCCAGCAGCTCCCCAAAGGGGGCCTATGGCTACACCTTC.

This chain joins TRBV27 and TRBJ1-1; D gene uncertain. V dropped 9 bases and J dropped 5 bases, with 22 bases sitting between them. Per the germline V gene, CDR1 is MNHEY and CDR2 is SMNVEV (reference sequence). The CDR3 consists of 15 residues. CDR3 sequence reads: CASRPGMQSWTEAFF. The CDR3 nucleotides are TGTGCCAGTCGCCCCGGGATGCAAAGTTGGACTGAAGCTTTCTTT.

The CDR3 protein is CASSFGTREVSEQYF. In DNA form, the CDR3 reads TGTGCCAGCAGCTTCGGGACTCGGGAAGTATCCGAGCAGTACTTC. This chain joins TRBV5-4 and TRBJ2-7; D is possibly TRBD2 (6 bases). CDR3 length: 15 amino acids. In germline, CDR1 is SGHNT, CDR2 YYREEE (reference sequence). Trimming took off 2 bases at V and 6 bases at J, with 18 bases between the two ends.

V usage is TRBV27 and J usage is TRBJ2-1, with D maybe TRBD2 (7 bases). Germline V CDR1 and CDR2: MNHEY, SMNVEV (reference sequence). The length of the CDR3 is 15 residues. The V end was cut by 6 bases, the J end by 7 bases, with 19 bases between. Here the CDR3 DNA reads TGTGCCAGCAGCCCCGGGGCGGGGGCTGGGAATGAGCAGTTCTTC. This gives the protein CASSPGAGAGNEQFF.

The chain couples TRBV7-2 to TRBJ2-1; TRBD1 aligns across 7 bases. The CDR3 sequence is 15 residues long. In germline, CDR1 is SGHTA, CDR2 FQGNSA. With V trimmed by 2 bases and J by 5 bases, 6 bases remained unmatched. The CDR3 DNA follows: TGTGCCAGCAGCTTATCTCCGGGACAGCACAATGAGCAGTTCTTC. It is translated as CASSLSPGQHNEQFF.

The chain links TRBV27 to TRBJ2-2; the match to TRBD1 covers 9 bases. The germline CDR1 and CDR2 sequences are MNHEY and SMNVEV (reference sequence). CDR3 size: 16 residues. V dropped 0 bases and J dropped 5; count of bases not matched to a gene: 4. CDR3 loop: CASSLSGGTGTGELFF. DNA of the CDR3: TGTGCCAGCAGTTTATCTGGGGGGACAGGGACCGGGGAGCTGTTTTTT.

This clone has a handful of counts. V and J are TRBV7-6 and TRBJ2-7; D might be TRBD2 (6 bases). This CDR3 has 15 residues. Germline CDR1 reads SGHVS; CDR2 reads FNYEAQ. Trimming took 1 base from V and 0 from J, leaving 10 bases between them. The CDR3 coding sequence is TGTGCCAGCAGCTTAGAGACGGGAGTCTCCTACGAGCAGTACTTC. Translation: CASSLETGVSYEQYF.

The V and J genes are TRBV19 and TRBJ1-4; 9 nucleotides align to TRBD1. The germline CDR1 and CDR2 sequences are LNHDA and SQIVND (reference sequence). This CDR3 comprises 17 residues. V dropped 5 bases and J dropped 0; count of bases not matched to a gene: 7. The CDR3 nucleotides are TGTGCCAGTAGTTTCGGACAGGGGTTTGCAACTAATGAAAAACTGTTTTTT. Translation: CASSFGQGFATNEKLFF.

This clone occurred once. This rearrangement joins TRBV24-1 to TRBJ2-7; the match to TRBD1 covers 7 bases. The V gene end was trimmed by 7 bases and the J gene end by 2 bases; junction bases not matched to a gene: 4. Germline V gene data show CDR1 as KGHDR and CDR2 as SFDVKD. The CDR3 has 13 residues. CDR3 protein: CATSLTGTYEQYF. CDR3 DNA: TGTGCCACCAGCTTGACAGGGACCTACGAGCAGTACTTC.

The rearrangement links TRBV7-9 to TRBJ2-1; 7 bases map to TRBD2. The CDR3 runs to 14 residues. V lost 6 bases to trimming and J lost 5 bases; unmatched junction nucleotides: 7. Germline V gene sequence: CDR1 SEHNR, CDR2 FQNEAQ (reference sequence). The CDR3 is CASSPRGGNNEQFF. CDR3 in DNA: TGTGCCAGCAGTCCCCGCGGGGGAAACAATGAGCAGTTCTTC.

This chain uses TRBV28 with TRBJ1-2, with TRBD1 matching 8 bases. This CDR3 contains 13 residues. With 2 bases clipped from V and 4 bases from J, the junction kept 0 bases outside the gene matches. CDR1 is MDHEN, CDR2 SYDVKM, per germline. CDR3 coding DNA: TGTGCCAGCAGTTTACAGGGGGCCTATGGCTACACCTTC. Its protein is CASSLQGAYGYTF.

The rearrangement joins TRBV29-1 to TRBJ1-2; TRBD1 matches 8 bases. The CDR3 is made up of 15 amino acids. The V gene's germline CDR1 is SQVTM and CDR2 ANQGSEA. V gave up 4 bases and J gave up 8 bases; unmatched junction bases: 15. The CDR3 DNA follows: TGCAGCGTTGCCAGGGCAGGGGGCGGCGGCGGAGGCTACACCTTC. The encoded protein is CSVARAGGGGGGYTF.

This rearrangement joins TRBV3-1 (or the pseudogene TRBV3-2) to TRBJ2-3, with D possibly being TRBD1 (5 bases). V lost 2 bases, J lost 6 bases, and 15 bases lay in between. Germline V gene lookup returns CDR1 LGHDT and CDR2 YNNKEL (reference sequence). The CDR3 covers 15 residues. As DNA, the CDR3 is TGTGCCAGCAGCCAATCTAAAGGGGCTTGGGATACGCAGTATTTT. Translating it yields CASSQSKGAWDTQYF.

The CDR3 sequence: CASSLDPTGSHGYTF. CDR3 bases: TGTGCCAGCAGCTTAGACCCGACAGGTTCACATGGCTACACCTTC. The chain uses TRBV7-9 and TRBJ1-2; D perhaps matches TRBD1 (6 bases). Germline CDR1 is SEHNR and CDR2 is FQNEAQ (reference sequence). The CDR3 loop spans 15 amino acids. The V end lost 1 base, the J end lost 6 bases, and 15 bases lay between the germline ends.

The CDR3 DNA is TGTGCCAGCAGTTTAGCGGGAGCTATCGAGCAGTACTTC. This sequence encodes CASSLAGAIEQYF. The genes are TRBV27 and TRBJ2-7; TRBD2 matches at 7 bases. This CDR3 has 13 residues. The V and J ends lost 2 bases and 6 bases, in that order; junction bases with no gene match: 4. Germline CDR1 MNHEY, CDR2 SMNVEV (reference sequence).

The CDR3 loop reads CASIATAGRYGYTF. Written as DNA, the CDR3 is TGTGCCAGCATCGCGACAGCCGGACGCTATGGCTACACCTTC. V is TRBV7-9 and J is TRBJ1-2, with D perhaps TRBD1 (5 bases). The CDR3 length is 14 residues. Germline loops: CDR1 SEHNR, CDR2 FQNEAQ (reference sequence). Trimming removed 7 bases at V and 4 bases at J, with 16 bases between.

The chain combines TRBV30 with TRBJ1-3; no firm D call. V dropped 0 bases and J dropped 2 bases, with 8 bases sitting between them. The CDR3 covers 14 residues. The germline V gene has CDR1 GTSNPN and CDR2 SVGIG (reference sequence). The CDR3, as DNA: TGTGCCTGGAGTGTAAAGAGGCCTGGAAACACCATATATTTT. Encoded protein: CAWSVKRPGNTIYF.

V usage is TRBV7-9 and J usage is TRBJ2-7, with D possibly being TRBD2 (7 bases). Trimming took 5 bases from V and 0 from J, leaving 17 bases between them. Germline V CDR1 and CDR2: SEHNR, FQNEAQ (reference sequence). The length of the CDR3 is 16 residues. CDR3 loop: CASSPGGRGPSYEQYF. CDR3 nucleotide sequence: TGTGCCAGCAGCCCAGGAGGGCGGGGGCCCTCCTACGAGCAGTACTTC.

The CDR3, as DNA: TGCGGGTCTGGCGGGGACTCCTACAATGAGCAGTTCTTC. It encodes CGSGGDSYNEQFF. The rearrangement links TRBV23-1 to TRBJ2-1; perhaps TRBD2 as D (6 bases). TRBV23-1 is an ORF, and what it does is uncertain. The CDR3 sequence is 13 residues long.

This sequence joins TRBV3-1 (or the pseudogene TRBV3-2) and TRBJ2-7, with TRBD1 identical over 7 bases. Trimming cost V 6 bases and J 6 bases; bases outside gene matches: 11. This CDR3 contains 14 residues. CDR1 LGHDT and CDR2 YNNKEL come from the germline V gene (reference sequence). This CDR3 is CASSLPWTGREQYF. The CDR3 region has the DNA TGTGCCAGCAGTCTTCCATGGACAGGCCGCGAGCAGTACTTC.